A selection of T cell receptor beta chains follows, all from one sample in a study of T cell changes during pregnancy in multiple sclerosis. Some clones are missing from TCRdb's copy, which holds only in-frame ones; the method was immunoSEQ multiplex PCR. The table lists about 67,000 clones, 80% to 95% of them singletons. The source was peripheral blood, collected in the first trimester of pregnancy. These receptors all stem from a female donor with multiple sclerosis, enrolled in a pregnancy study. Each CDR3 is given with its conserved first and last residue. The D gene is left open where the match is weak. A row's size may be missing; if present it is once, few, many or a size class.

>-|TRBJ2-7|-|TRBV7-2
TGTGCCAGCAGCTTCGAACTAGTTCTCGAGCAGTACTTC
CASSFELVLEQYF
>-|TRBJ1-1|-|TRBV5-1
TGCGCCAGCAGCCCCGGACACATGAACACTGAAGCTTTCTTT
CASSPGHMNTEAFF
>TRBD2|TRBJ2-2|-|TRBV7-3
TGTGCCAGCAGCACCGGGACTAGCGGGAGAATCGGGGAGCTGTTTTTT
CASSTGTSGRIGELFF
>TRBD1|TRBJ2-3|-|TRBV10-1
TGCGCCAGCAGTGGGCACCTAGGGACAGGGTCTCTGAATACGCAGTATTTT
CASSGHLGTGSLNTQYF
>TRBD1|TRBJ1-1|-|TRBV28
TGTGCCAGCAGTTTACCCGGGACAGCCGGGGAGGCTTTCTTT
CASSLPGTAGEAFF
>TRBD1|TRBJ2-1|-|TRBV11-2
TGTGCCAGCAGCGAGGACAGGGGGTACTACAATGAGCAGTTCTTC
CASSEDRGYYNEQFF
>-|TRBJ1-1|-|TRBV7-3
TGTGCCAGCAGCTTAGCGGGGGCAGGCACTGAAGCTTTCTTT
CASSLAGAGTEAFF
>-|TRBJ2-7|once|TRBV15
TGTGCCACCAGCAGAGCAGGGGCAGCCAAACCCTACGAGCAGTACTTC
CATSRAGAAKPYEQYF
>TRBD1|TRBJ2-7|-|TRBV6-5
TGTGCCAGCAGCTCGACAGGGAGCGTCCACGAGCAGTACTTC
CASSSTGSVHEQYF
>-|TRBJ2-7|-|TRBV29-1
TGCAGCGTTGATGGGGACACCTACGAGCAGTACTTC
CSVDGDTYEQYF
>-|TRBJ2-5|-|TRBV7-2
TGTGCCAGCAGCTTAGTAAACAGCGGAGGGACCCAGTACTTC
CASSLVNSGGTQYF
>-|TRBJ2-1|few|TRBV6-5
TGTGCCAGCAGTTACTCGAACACCTACAATGAGCAGTTCTTC
CASSYSNTYNEQFF
>-|TRBJ2-3|-|TRBV9
TGTGCCAGCAGCGTAGGCGGGAGCACAGATACGCAGTATTTT
CASSVGGSTDTQYF
>-|TRBJ1-1|-|TRBV30
TGTGCCTGGAGTGTACGGCGGGGAACTGAAGCTTTCTTT
CAWSVRRGTEAFF
>TRBD1|TRBJ2-3|-|TRBV14
TGTGCCAGCAGGAGACAGGGGGGCACAGATACGCAGTATTTT
CASRRQGGTDTQYF
>TRBD2|TRBJ2-1|-|TRBV28
TGTGCCAGCAGTCCGACACTAGCGGGAAAGATTGAGCAGTTCTTC
CASSPTLAGKIEQFF
>-|TRBJ2-5|-|TRBV6-7
TGTGCCAGCAGTTATACCAGACAAGAGACCCAGTACTTC
CASSYTRQETQYF
>-|TRBJ1-2|-|TRBV28
TGTGCCAGCAGTTTCGCGCAGGGGATTGGCTACACCTTC
CASSFAQGIGYTF
>-|TRBJ2-5|-|TRBV2
TGTGCCAGCAGTTACAGTCAGAAAGAGACCCAGTACTTC
CASSYSQKETQYF
>TRBD1|TRBJ1-1|once|TRBV5-4
TGTGCCAGCAGTGTACAGGGGGAAGCTTTCTTT
CASSVQGEAFF
>-|TRBJ1-4|-|TRBV18
TGTGCCAGCTCACCTCCGGCTAATGAAAAACTGTTTTTT
CASSPPANEKLFF
>TRBD1|TRBJ2-2|-|TRBV7-8
TGTGCCAGCAGCTCCGGGACAGGGCCCTACACCGGGGAGCTGTTTTTT
CASSSGTGPYTGELFF
>TRBD1|TRBJ2-7|-|TRBV19
TGTGCCAGTAGCGGGGACAGGGGAAACTCCCGCGAGCAGTACTTC
CASSGDRGNSREQYF
>TRBD2|TRBJ2-1|once|TRBV4-2
TGTGCCAGCAGCCAAATCGGGACTAGCGGTTACAATGAGCAGTTCTTC
CASSQIGTSGYNEQFF
>TRBD2|TRBJ2-5|-|TRBV5-4
TGTGCCAGCAGCTCTAAGAAACACTGGGGGGGCCAAGAGACCCAGTACTTC
CASSSKKHWGGQETQYF
>TRBD1|TRBJ1-5|-|TRBV15
TGTGCCACCAGCAGAGATTCGGAGGGGGCTGGAGGCAATCAGCCCCAGCATTTT
CATSRDSEGAGGNQPQHF
>-|TRBJ1-2|-|TRBV7-8
TGTGCCAGCAGCCCCCTAGGGCCCAGGGGACGGGGCTACACCTTC
CASSPLGPRGRGYTF
>-|TRBJ1-2|-|TRBV6-1
TGTGCCAGCGTCGCGGGAGGTAACTATGGCTACACCTTC
CASVAGGNYGYTF